Ten or more counts support the clone carrying this T cell receptor beta chain. Its matching antigen is unknown. This sample is part of a study of T cell repertoires in cytomegalovirus infection. In the study overall: Both CMV infection and a matching HLA type were indicated by public TCR beta signatures.

Study-wide results and caveats: In two of eight donors, the top clonotype was HLA-C-restricted CMV-specific.

Each CDR3 protein is one row after TCRdb ran MiXCR on the reads. The sample contains some 150,000 distinct CDR3 sequences, roughly 6% of which appear only once. Germline V gene sequence: CDR1 SGHTA, CDR2 FQGNSA. Trimming stripped 1 base from V and 4 bases from J, with 11 bases between. The length of the CDR3 is 15 residues. Sample: PBMCs. This receptor was identified in a human donor in good health (CMV status not recorded). Some clones in this sample may be carry-over from other donors' samples. J is TRBJ1-3 and V is TRBV7-2, with D possibly matching TRBD1 (5 bases). The CDR3 protein is CASSLGLGPGNTIYF. Here the CDR3 DNA reads TGTGCCAGCAGCTTAGGCTTGGGGCCGGGAAACACCATATATTTT. The whole variable domain, remainder taken from reference TRBV7-2 and TRBJ1-3, is GAGVSQSPSNKVTEKGKDVELRCDPISGHTALYWYRQSLGQGLEFLIYFQGNSAPDKSGLPSDRFSAERTGGSVSTLTIQRTQQEDSAVYLCASSLGLGPGNTIYFGEGSWLTVV.